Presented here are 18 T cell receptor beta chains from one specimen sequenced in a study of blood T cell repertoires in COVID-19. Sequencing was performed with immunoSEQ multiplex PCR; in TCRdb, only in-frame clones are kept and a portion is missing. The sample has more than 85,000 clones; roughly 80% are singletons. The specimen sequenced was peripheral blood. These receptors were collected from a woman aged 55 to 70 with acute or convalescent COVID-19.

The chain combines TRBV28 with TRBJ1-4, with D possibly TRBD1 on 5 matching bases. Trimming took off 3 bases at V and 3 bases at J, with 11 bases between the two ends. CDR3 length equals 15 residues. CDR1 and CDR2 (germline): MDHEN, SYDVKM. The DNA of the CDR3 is TGTGCCAGCAGTTTCTTAGGGGCGTCTAATGAAAAACTGTTTTTT. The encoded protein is CASSFLGASNEKLFF.

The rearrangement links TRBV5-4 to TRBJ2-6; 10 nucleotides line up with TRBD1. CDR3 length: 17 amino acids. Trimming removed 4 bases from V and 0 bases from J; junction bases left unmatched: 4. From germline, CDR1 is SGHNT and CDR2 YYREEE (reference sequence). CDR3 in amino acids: CASSDRDRGSGANVLTF. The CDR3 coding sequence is TGTGCCAGCAGCGACCGGGACAGGGGCTCTGGGGCCAACGTCCTGACTTTC.

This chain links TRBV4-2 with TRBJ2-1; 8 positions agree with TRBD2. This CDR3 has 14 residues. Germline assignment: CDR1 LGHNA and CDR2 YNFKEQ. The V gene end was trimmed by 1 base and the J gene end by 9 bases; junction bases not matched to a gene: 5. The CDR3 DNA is TGTGCCAGCAGCCAAGCACTAGCGGTTGGTGAGCAGTTCTTC. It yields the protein CASSQALAVGEQFF.

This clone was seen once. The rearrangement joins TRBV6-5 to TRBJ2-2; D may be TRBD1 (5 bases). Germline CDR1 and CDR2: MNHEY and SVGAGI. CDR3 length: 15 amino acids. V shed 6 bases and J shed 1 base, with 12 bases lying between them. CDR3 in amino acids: CASRRQIENTGELFF. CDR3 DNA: TGTGCCAGCAGACGACAGATAGAGAACACCGGGGAGCTGTTTTTT.

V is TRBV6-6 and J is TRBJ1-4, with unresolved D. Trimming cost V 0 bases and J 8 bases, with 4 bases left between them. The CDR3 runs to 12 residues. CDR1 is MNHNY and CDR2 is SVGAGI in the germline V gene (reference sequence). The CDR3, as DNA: TGTGCCAGCAGTTACTCCGGGGAAAAACTGTTTTTT. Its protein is CASSYSGEKLFF.

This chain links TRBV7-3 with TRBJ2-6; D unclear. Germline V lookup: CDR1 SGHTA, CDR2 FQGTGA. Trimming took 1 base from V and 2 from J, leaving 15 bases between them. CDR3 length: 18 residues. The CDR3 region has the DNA TGTGCCAGCAGCTTAATGGCAATTCAAACCACTGGGGCCAACGTCCTGACTTTC. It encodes CASSLMAIQTTGANVLTF.

DNA for the CDR3: TGCGCCAGCAGCCTCATGGGGGGGCGGGATGAGCAGTTCTTC. It translates to CASSLMGGRDEQFF. The genes are TRBV5-1 and TRBJ2-1; D possibly corresponds to TRBD2 (7 bases). Trimming cost V 4 bases and J 8 bases, with 16 bases left between them. The CDR3 spans 14 residues. Germline V gene lookup returns CDR1 SGHRS and CDR2 YFSETQ.

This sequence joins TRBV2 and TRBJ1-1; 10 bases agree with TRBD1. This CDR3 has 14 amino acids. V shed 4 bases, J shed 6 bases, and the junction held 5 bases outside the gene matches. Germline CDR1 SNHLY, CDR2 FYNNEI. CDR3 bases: TGTGCCAGCAGTGCCTGGGACAGGGGTGCTGAAGCTTTCTTT. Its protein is CASSAWDRGAEAFF.

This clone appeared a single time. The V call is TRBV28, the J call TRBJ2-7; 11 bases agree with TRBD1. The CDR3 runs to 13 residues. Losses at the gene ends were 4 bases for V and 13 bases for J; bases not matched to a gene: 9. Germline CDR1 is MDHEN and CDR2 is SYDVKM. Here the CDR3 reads CASSYPGTGGTYF. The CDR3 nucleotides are TGTGCCAGCAGTTACCCCGGGACAGGGGGAACTTACTTC.

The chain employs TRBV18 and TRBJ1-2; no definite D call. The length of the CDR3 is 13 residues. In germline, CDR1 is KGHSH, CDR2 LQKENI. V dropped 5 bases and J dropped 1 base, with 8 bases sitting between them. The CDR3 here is CASSETNNYGYTF. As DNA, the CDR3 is TGTGCCAGCTCAGAGACAAATAACTATGGCTACACCTTC. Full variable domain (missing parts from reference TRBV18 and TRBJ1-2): NAGVMQNPRHLVRRRGQEARLRCSPMKGHSHVYWYRQLPEEGLKFMVYLQKENIIDESGMPKERFSAEFPKEGPSILRIQQVVRGDSAAYFCASSETNNYGYTFGSGTRLTVV.

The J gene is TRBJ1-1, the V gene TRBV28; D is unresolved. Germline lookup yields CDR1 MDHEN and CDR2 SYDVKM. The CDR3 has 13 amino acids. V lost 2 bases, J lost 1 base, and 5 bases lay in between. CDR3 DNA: TGTGCCAGCAGTTTAGCGGGGAACACTGAAGCTTTCTTT. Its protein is CASSLAGNTEAFF.

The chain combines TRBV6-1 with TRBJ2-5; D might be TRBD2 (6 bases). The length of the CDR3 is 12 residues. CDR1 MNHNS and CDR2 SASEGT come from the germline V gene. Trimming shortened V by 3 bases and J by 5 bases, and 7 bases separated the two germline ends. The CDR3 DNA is TGTGCCAGCAGTGATGGGGGGGAGACCCAGTACTTC. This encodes CASSDGGETQYF.

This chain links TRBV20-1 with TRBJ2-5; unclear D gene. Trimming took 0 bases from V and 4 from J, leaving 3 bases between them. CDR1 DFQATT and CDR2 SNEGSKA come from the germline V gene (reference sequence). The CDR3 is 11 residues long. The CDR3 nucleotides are TGCAGTGCTAGAGATCTAGAGACCCAGTACTTC. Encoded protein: CSARDLETQYF.

The CDR3 reads CASSLGRGQGNTEAFF. CDR3 nucleotide sequence: TGTGCCAGCAGCTTGGGGCGGGGCCAAGGAAACACTGAAGCTTTCTTT. The rearrangement uses TRBV5-5 and TRBJ1-1, with D possibly being TRBD1 (5 bases). V lost 0 bases and J lost 2, with 14 bases in between. The CDR3 contains 16 residues. CDR1 and CDR2 (germline): SGHKS, YYEKEE (reference sequence).

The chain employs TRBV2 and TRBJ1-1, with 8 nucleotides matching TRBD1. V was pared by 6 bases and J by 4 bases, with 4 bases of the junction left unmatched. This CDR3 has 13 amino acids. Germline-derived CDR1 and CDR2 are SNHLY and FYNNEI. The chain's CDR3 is CASREDRATEAFF. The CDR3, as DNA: TGTGCCAGCAGGGAGGACAGGGCCACTGAAGCTTTCTTT.

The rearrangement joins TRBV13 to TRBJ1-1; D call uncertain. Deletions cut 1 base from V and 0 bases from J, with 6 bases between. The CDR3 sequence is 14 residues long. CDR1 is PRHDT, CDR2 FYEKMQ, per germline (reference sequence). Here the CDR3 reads CASSLVAVNTEAFF. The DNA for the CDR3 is TGTGCCAGCAGCTTAGTAGCGGTGAACACTGAAGCTTTCTTT.

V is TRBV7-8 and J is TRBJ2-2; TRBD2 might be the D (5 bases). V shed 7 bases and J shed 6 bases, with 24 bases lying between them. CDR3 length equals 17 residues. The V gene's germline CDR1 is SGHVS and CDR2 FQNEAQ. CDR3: CASTTVGSAEGSGELFF. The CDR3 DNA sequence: TGTGCCAGCACTACTGTGGGGAGCGCGGAAGGGTCCGGGGAGCTGTTTTTT.

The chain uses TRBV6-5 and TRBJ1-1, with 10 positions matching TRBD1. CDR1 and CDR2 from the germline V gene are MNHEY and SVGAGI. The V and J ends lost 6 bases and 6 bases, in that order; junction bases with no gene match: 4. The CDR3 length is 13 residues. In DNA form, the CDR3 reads TGTGCCAGCAGCCGCGGACAGGGGGCTGAAGCTTTCTTT. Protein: CASSRGQGAEAFF.